This entry lists 18 T cell receptor beta chains sequenced from one sample in a study of cytomegalovirus exposure and HLA in healthy donors. The PCR was carried out with 60 Vbeta primers and 13 Jbeta primers. Sequencing used immunoSEQ multiplex PCR; TCRdb keeps in-frame clones, though not all of them. This sample carries about 86,000 clones, around 80% of them seen once, and the ten largest clones take roughly 2.5%. The sequenced material came from PBMCs. The receptors originated from a male donor in good health and CMV-seropositive.

This sequence joins TRBV7-9 and TRBJ2-5; weak D call: TRBD2 (6 bases). This CDR3 has 14 residues. Germline assignment: CDR1 SEHNR and CDR2 FQNEAQ (reference sequence). Trimming cost V 3 bases and J 0 bases, with 8 bases left between them. This CDR3 reads CASSLASDQETQYF. DNA for the CDR3: TGTGCCAGCAGCTTGGCTAGCGACCAAGAGACCCAGTACTTC.

The chain carries TRBV27 and TRBJ2-3; 8 bases match TRBD1. In germline, CDR1 is MNHEY, CDR2 SMNVEV (reference sequence). Trimming cost V 4 bases and J 5 bases; bases outside gene matches: 8. The CDR3 is made up of 15 amino acids. The CDR3 protein is CASSWRQGAGDTQYF. CDR3 in DNA: TGTGCCAGCAGTTGGCGTCAGGGGGCAGGAGATACGCAGTATTTT.

The chain is built from TRBV29-1 and TRBJ2-7; 8 bases match TRBD2. The CDR3 runs 13 residues. CDR1 and CDR2 from the germline V gene are SQVTM and ANQGSEA. The junction had 8 bases not matched to a gene; V was cut back by 4 bases and J by 6 bases. In DNA, the CDR3 is TGCAGCGTTGGCGGGACGGGGGGGTCCGAGCAGTACTTC. Its protein product is CSVGGTGGSEQYF.

The CDR3 DNA is TGTGCCAGCAGGGGAGGTGAGGGTAGGAACACTGAAGCTTTCTTT. It specifies CASRGGEGRNTEAFF. The rearrangement uses TRBV2 and TRBJ1-1; D remains unclear. Trimming took 6 bases from V and 1 from J, leaving 15 bases between them. Per germline, CDR1 SNHLY and CDR2 FYNNEI. The CDR3 length is 15 residues.

This clone was seen at least ten times. V usage is TRBV29-1 and J usage is TRBJ2-2, with a weak D call TRBD2 (6 bases). The V end was cut by 2 bases, the J end by 3 bases, with 19 bases between. CDR1 is SQVTM and CDR2 is ANQGSEA in the germline V gene. The CDR3 contains 17 residues. The CDR3 protein is CSVERGSFAADTGELFF. CDR3 DNA: TGCAGCGTTGAACGGGGGAGCTTTGCGGCAGACACCGGGGAGCTGTTTTTT.

The chain recombines TRBV5-1 with TRBJ2-7; D uncertain. The V gene's germline CDR1 is SGHRS and CDR2 YFSETQ. CDR3 length equals 14 residues. Trimming left V 3 bases short and J 0 bases short, with 10 bases between. This CDR3 is CASSSALSSYEQYF. The CDR3 nucleotides are TGCGCCAGCAGCTCCGCCCTAAGCTCCTACGAGCAGTACTTC.

This chain links TRBV7-6 with TRBJ2-2, with D perhaps TRBD2 (5 bases). Between the trimmed V and J ends, which lost 1 base and 5 bases, there was a span of 14 bases. The germline V gene encodes CDR1 SGHVS and CDR2 FNYEAQ. CDR3 length: 16 amino acids. Here the CDR3 reads CASSLGASTTTGELFF. The DNA of the CDR3 is TGTGCCAGCAGCTTAGGGGCTAGCACCACGACCGGGGAGCTGTTTTTT.

This clone is a singleton in its sample. This chain links TRBV28 with TRBJ2-7; D is possibly TRBD1 (6 bases). V was cut by 1 base and J by 5 bases, with 12 bases left in between. The CDR3 is 14 residues long. Germline V CDR1 and CDR2: MDHEN, SYDVKM. The CDR3: CASSLSAGADEQYF. Here the CDR3 DNA reads TGTGCCAGCAGTTTATCTGCAGGGGCGGACGAGCAGTACTTC.

The chain carries TRBV5-1 and TRBJ2-7; 9 bases are shared with TRBD2. The CDR3 length is 15 residues. V trimming: 4 bases; J trimming: 1 base; junction bases outside the gene matches: 6. Germline CDR1 and CDR2: SGHRS and YFSETQ. CDR3 coding DNA: TGCGCCAGCAGCCAAATCCTAGCGGGGTCCTACGAGCAGTACTTC. It yields the protein CASSQILAGSYEQYF.

The chain combines TRBV10-3 with TRBJ1-5; no clear D. From germline, CDR1 is ENHRY and CDR2 SYGVKD. V shed 3 bases and J shed 0 bases, with 3 bases lying between them. CDR3 length: 13 residues. The CDR3 is CAISDNSNQPQHF. CDR3 nucleotide sequence: TGTGCCATCAGTGACAATAGCAATCAGCCCCAGCATTTT.

The V gene is TRBV15, the J gene TRBJ1-2, with D possibly TRBD1 on 6 matching bases. Looked up from germline, CDR1 is LNHNV and CDR2 is YYDKDF (reference sequence). The V end lost 6 bases, the J end lost 3 bases, and 11 bases lay between the germline ends. The CDR3 has 13 amino acids. This CDR3 is CATRGTGYYGYTF. CDR3 coding DNA: TGTGCCACCAGAGGCACAGGGTACTATGGCTACACCTTC.

The chain is built from TRBV9 and TRBJ2-6; TRBD2 might be the D (5 bases). From germline, CDR1 is SGDLS and CDR2 YYNGEE. There are 17 residues in the CDR3. Trimming removed 1 base from V and 1 base from J, with 12 bases in between. Here the CDR3 DNA reads TGTGCCAGCAGCGTAAGTGGCAGGAGGTCTGGGGCCAACGTCCTGACTTTC. Protein product: CASSVSGRRSGANVLTF.

V is TRBV6-6 and J is TRBJ1-5; 7 nucleotides match TRBD1. V trimming: 5 bases; J trimming: 0 bases; junction bases outside the gene matches: 7. The CDR3 length is 16 residues. Germline CDR1 reads MNHNY; CDR2 reads SVGAGI (reference sequence). The CDR3, as DNA: TGTGCCAGCAGTAGACGAGGACAGGATAGCAATCAGCCCCAGCATTTT. Its protein product is CASSRRGQDSNQPQHF.

The V call is TRBV7-3, the J call TRBJ2-3; D is ambiguous. The CDR3 runs 13 residues. Trimming shortened V by 5 bases and J by 6 bases, and 12 bases separated the two germline ends. CDR1 is SGHTA and CDR2 is FQGTGA in the germline V gene. CDR3 coding DNA: TGTGCCAGCAGCCCCCCCGGGTCTGATACGCAGTATTTT. Encoded protein: CASSPPGSDTQYF. Full variable domain (rest looked up from reference TRBV7-3 and TRBJ2-3): GAGVSQTPSNKVTEKGKYVELRCDPISGHTALYWYRQSLGQGPEFLIYFQGTGAADDSGLPNDRFFAVRPEGSVSTLKIQRTERGDSAVYLCASSPPGSDTQYFGPGTRLTVL.

The chain is built from TRBV27 and TRBJ1-1, with a possible D match to TRBD1 (6 bases). V lost 2 bases to trimming and J lost 11 bases, with 21 bases between them. The CDR3 length is 15 residues. Germline lookup yields CDR1 MNHEY and CDR2 SMNVEV (reference sequence). Written as DNA, the CDR3 is TGTGCCAGCAGTTTAAAGGGGGGGGCGCGAGTGTGGGCTTTCTTT. Protein sequence: CASSLKGGARVWAFF.

This chain connects TRBV2 to TRBJ2-2; 9 bases map to TRBD2. The CDR3 runs to 15 residues. The junction had 5 bases not matched to a gene; V was cut back by 2 bases and J by 7 bases. Germline assignment: CDR1 SNHLY and CDR2 FYNNEI. The chain's CDR3 is CASSELAGAGGELFF. The CDR3 DNA follows: TGTGCCAGCAGTGAATTAGCGGGAGCGGGCGGGGAGCTGTTTTTT.

The chain combines TRBV9 with TRBJ2-3; 7 bases agree with TRBD2. The trim removed 0 bases at V and 4 bases at J, leaving 5 bases unmatched. The CDR3 is made up of 15 amino acids. Germline-derived CDR1 and CDR2 are SGDLS and YYNGEE. The CDR3 protein is CASSVVPSGSDTQYF. The CDR3 region has the DNA TGTGCCAGCAGCGTAGTCCCTAGCGGCTCAGATACGCAGTATTTT.

This chain links TRBV6-7 with TRBJ2-2, with 7 bases that match TRBD1. Being an ORF, TRBV6-7 has a function that is uncertain. This CDR3 has 16 residues. V shed 0 bases, J shed 2 bases, and the junction held 3 bases outside the gene matches. The CDR3 is CASSYSGTVNTGELFF. Written as DNA, the CDR3 is TGTGCCAGCAGTTACTCCGGGACAGTCAACACCGGGGAGCTGTTTTTT.